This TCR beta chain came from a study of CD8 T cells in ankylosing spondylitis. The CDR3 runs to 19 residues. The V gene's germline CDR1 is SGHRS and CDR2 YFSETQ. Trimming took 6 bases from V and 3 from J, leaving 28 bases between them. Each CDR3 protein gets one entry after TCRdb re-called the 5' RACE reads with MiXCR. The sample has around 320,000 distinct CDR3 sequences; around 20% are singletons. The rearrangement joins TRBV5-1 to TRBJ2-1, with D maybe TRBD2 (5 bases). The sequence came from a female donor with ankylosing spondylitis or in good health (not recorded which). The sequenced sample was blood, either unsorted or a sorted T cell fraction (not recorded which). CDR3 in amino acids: CASTPIGGSVSSNYNEQFF. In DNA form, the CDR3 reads TGCGCCAGCACACCTATAGGCGGGTCCGTTTCGAGCAACTACAATGAGCAGTTCTTC.